This T cell receptor (beta chain) stems from a study of control samples from healthy donors and cancer patients. TCRdb's table, derived via immunoSEQ multiplex PCR, lists solely in-frame clones and lacks some. The repertoire holds under 80,000 clones, with less than 95% as singletons. The germline CDR1 and CDR2 sequences are SNHLY and FYNNEI. Deletions cut 8 bases from V and 4 bases from J, with 14 bases between. The length of the CDR3 is 14 residues. The sequence came from a woman between 35 and 50 years old in good health. The specimen was blood. The chain employs TRBV2 and TRBJ2-2; tentatively, D is TRBD2 (5 bases). CDR3 residues: CASGSAEPTGELFF. CDR3 bases: TGTGCCAGCGGGTCAGCGGAACCCACCGGGGAGCTGTTTTTT.